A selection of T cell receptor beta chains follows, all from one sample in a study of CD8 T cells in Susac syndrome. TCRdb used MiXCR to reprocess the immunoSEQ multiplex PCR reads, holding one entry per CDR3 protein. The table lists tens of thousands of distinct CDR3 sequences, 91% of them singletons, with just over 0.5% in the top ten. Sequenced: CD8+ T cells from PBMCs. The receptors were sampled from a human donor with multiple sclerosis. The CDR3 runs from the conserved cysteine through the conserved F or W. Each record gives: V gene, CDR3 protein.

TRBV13 CASSLGGSTYNEQFF
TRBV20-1 CSASYNEQFF
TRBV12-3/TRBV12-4 CASSATGVYYEQYF
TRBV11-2 CASSLGGHLQPQHF
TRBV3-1 CASSQAAGFNSPLHF
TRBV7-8 CASSTWQGPTYEQYF
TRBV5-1 CASTGTGDEQYF
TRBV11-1 CASSSYSVSSYNEQFF
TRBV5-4 CASSFGGGEETQYF
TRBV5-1 CASSSGTPEAFF
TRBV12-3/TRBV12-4 CASRPGTSPPWEQFF
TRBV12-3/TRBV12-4 CASSGQGGETQYF
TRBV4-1 CASSLVELAESSYEQYF
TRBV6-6 CASSYLEATNEKLFF
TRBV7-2 CASSLEGWGFDTEAFF
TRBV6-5 CASSPTGTGISGYTF
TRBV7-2 CASSLDVGYGYTF
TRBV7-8 CASSTWTGGRSNDEQFF
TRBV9 CASSVASWTGDGTGELFF
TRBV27 CASSLGRLTVRETQYF
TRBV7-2 CASSFGLAGGETQYF
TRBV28 CASTTGGEQYF
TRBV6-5 CASSPPGQDYYGYTF
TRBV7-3 CASSLGPNTGEQFF
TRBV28 CASSLALSSTDTQYF
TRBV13 CAFSLGDGHYEQYF
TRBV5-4 CASPGGTNEQFF
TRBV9 CASSAPRSGLAVYNEQFF
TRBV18 CASSPGGNGYTF
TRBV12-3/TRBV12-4 CASSQGGGIATEAFF
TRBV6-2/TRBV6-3 CASSYEGDVFWGYTF
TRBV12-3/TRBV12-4 CASTINPQTYGYTF
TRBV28 CASSLWGGNTDTQYF
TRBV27 CASSSRDGLNTEAFF
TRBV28 CASSFPGKSSSEQYF
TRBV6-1 CASKSGTGDSDTEAFF
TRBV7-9 CASSSTRGYSNQPQHF